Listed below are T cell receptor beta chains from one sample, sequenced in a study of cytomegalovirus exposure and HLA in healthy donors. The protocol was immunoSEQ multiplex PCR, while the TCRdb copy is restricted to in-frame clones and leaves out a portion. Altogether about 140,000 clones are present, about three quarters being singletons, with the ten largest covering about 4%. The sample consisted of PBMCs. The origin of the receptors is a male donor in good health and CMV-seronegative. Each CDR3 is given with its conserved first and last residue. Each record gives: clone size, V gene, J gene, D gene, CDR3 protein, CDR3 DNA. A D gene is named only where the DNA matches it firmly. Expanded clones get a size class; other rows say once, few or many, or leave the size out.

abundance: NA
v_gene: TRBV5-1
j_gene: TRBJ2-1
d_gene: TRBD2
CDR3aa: CASSPSGGAYNEQFF
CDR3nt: TGCGCCAGCAGCCCCAGCGGGGGGGCGTACAATGAGCAGTTCTTC

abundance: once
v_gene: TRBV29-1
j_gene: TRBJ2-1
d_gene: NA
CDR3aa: CSVDPDEGEQFF
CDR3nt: TGCAGCGTTGATCCGGACGAGGGTGAGCAGTTCTTC

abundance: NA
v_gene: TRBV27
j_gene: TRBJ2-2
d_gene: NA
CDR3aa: CASRLVQNTGELFF
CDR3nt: TGTGCCAGCAGACTAGTTCAGAACACCGGGGAGCTGTTTTTT

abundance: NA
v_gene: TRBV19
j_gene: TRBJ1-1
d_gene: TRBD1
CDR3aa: CASSMGQVNTEAFF
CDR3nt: TGTGCCAGTAGTATGGGACAGGTGAACACTGAAGCTTTCTTT

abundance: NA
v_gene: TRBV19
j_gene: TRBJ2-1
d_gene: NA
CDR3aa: CASRPTPGKGHLNEQFF
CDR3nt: TGTGCCAGTAGACCTACCCCAGGGAAGGGGCATCTCAATGAGCAGTTCTTC

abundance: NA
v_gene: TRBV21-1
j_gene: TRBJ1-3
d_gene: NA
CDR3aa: CASSLQGRAPGNTIYF
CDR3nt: TGTGCCAGCAGCCTCCAGGGTAGGGCCCCTGGAAACACCATATATTTT

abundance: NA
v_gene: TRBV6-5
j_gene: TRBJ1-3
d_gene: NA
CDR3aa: CASTTRSSGNTIYF
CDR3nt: TGTGCCAGCACCACGCGGAGCTCTGGAAACACCATATATTTT

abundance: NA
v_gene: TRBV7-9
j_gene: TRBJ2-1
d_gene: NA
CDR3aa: CSSSRVMAGTYNEQFF
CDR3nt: TGTTCCAGCAGCCGAGTCATGGCGGGGACCTACAATGAGCAGTTCTTC

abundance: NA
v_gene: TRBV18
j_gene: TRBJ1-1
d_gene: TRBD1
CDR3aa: CASSPQGAENTEAFF
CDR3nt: TGTGCCAGCTCACCACAGGGGGCAGAGAACACTGAAGCTTTCTTT

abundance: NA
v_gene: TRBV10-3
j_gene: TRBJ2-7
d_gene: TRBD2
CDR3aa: CAIGGASGSYEQYF
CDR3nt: TGTGCCATCGGTGGGGCTAGCGGATCCTACGAGCAGTACTTC

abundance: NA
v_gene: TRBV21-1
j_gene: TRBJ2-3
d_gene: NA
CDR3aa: CASSKWTSTTDTQYF
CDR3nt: TGTGCCAGCAGCAAATGGACTAGCACCACAGATACGCAGTATTTT

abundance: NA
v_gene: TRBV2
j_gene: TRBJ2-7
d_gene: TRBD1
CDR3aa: CASSRGQEKKYEQYF
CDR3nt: TGTGCCAGCAGCCGAGGACAGGAGAAGAAATACGAGCAGTACTTC

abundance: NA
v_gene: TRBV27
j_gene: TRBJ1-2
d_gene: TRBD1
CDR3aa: CASSPRTGRLNGYTF
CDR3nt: TGTGCCAGCAGTCCGAGGACAGGGAGATTGAATGGCTACACCTTC

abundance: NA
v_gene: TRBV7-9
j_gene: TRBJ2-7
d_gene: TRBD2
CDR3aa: CASSSRTSLYEQYF
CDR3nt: TGTGCCAGCAGCTCGAGGACTAGTCTTTACGAGCAGTACTTC

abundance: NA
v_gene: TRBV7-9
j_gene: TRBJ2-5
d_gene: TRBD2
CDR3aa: CASSPTGGGPETQYF
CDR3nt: TGTGCCAGCAGCCCTACCGGCGGGGGGCCAGAGACCCAGTACTTC

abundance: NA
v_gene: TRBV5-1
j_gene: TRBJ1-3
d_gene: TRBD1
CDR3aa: CASSSDRSSGNTIYF
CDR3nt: TGCGCCAGCAGCTCGGACAGGAGCTCTGGAAACACCATATATTTT

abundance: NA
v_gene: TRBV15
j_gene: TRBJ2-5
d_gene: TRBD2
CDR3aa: CATSSGRGQETQYF
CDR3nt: TGTGCCACCAGCAGCGGGAGGGGGCAAGAGACCCAGTACTTC

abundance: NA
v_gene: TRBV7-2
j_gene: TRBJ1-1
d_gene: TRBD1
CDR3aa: CASSFPTGGINTEAFF
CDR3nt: TGTGCCAGCAGCTTCCCGACAGGGGGCATTAACACTGAAGCTTTCTTT

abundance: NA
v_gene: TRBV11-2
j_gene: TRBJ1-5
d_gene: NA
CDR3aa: CASSSRRGLPQHF
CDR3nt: TGTGCCAGCAGCTCCCGCCGGGGGTTGCCCCAGCATTTT

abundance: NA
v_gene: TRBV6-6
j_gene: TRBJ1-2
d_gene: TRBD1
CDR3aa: CASSYLSGGRGYTF
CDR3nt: TGTGCCAGCAGTTACTTGTCAGGGGGGAGGGGCTACACCTTC

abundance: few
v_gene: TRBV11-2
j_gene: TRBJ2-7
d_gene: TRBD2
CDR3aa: CASSWLRTSGSTYEQYF
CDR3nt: TGTGCCAGCAGCTGGTTACGGACTAGCGGGAGTACATACGAGCAGTACTTC

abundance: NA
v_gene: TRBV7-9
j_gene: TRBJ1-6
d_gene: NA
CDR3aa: CASSSLPNSPLHF
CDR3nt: TGTGCCAGCAGCTCCCTCCCCAATTCACCCCTCCACTTT

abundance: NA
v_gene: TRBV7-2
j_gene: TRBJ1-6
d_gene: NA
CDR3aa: CASSLVQGHSPLHF
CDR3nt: TGTGCCAGCAGCTTAGTACAGGGACATTCACCCCTCCACTTT

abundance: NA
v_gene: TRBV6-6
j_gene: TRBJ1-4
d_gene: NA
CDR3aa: CASRAGGSLGEKLFF
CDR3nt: TGTGCCAGCAGAGCCGGGGGGAGTCTCGGTGAAAAACTGTTTTTT

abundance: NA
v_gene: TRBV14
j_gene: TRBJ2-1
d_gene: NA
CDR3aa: CASSQPTDRISYNEQFF
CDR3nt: TGTGCCAGCAGCCAACCAACCGACAGAATATCCTACAATGAGCAGTTCTTC

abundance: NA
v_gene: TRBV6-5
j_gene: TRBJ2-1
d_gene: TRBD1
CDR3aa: CASSYLVTGRYNEQFF
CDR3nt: TGTGCCAGCAGTTACTTGGTGACAGGGCGATACAATGAGCAGTTCTTC

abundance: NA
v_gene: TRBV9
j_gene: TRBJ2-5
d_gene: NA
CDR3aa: CASSVVPGAGQETQYF
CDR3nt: TGTGCCAGCAGCGTAGTACCGGGAGCGGGCCAAGAGACCCAGTACTTC

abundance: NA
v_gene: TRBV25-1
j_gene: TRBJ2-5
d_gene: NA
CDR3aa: CASTIGGLGGETQYF
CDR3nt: TGTGCCAGCACAATCGGAGGGCTCGGGGGAGAGACCCAGTACTTC

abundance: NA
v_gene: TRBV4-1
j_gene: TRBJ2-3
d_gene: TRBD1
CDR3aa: CASSPGQGPTPDTQYF
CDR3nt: TGCGCCAGCAGCCCCGGACAGGGCCCCACCCCAGATACGCAGTATTTT

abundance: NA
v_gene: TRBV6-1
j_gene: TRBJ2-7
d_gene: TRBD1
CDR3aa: CASSKGQGAYEQYF
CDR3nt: TGTGCCAGCAGTAAGGGACAGGGGGCCTACGAGCAGTACTTC

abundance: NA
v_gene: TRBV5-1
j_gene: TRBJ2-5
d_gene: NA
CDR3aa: CASSPGSQETQYF
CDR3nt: TGCGCCAGCAGTCCCGGGTCTCAAGAGACCCAGTACTTC

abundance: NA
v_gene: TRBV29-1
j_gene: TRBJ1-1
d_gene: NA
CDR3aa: CSVVGMNTEAFF
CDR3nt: TGCAGCGTTGTGGGCATGAACACTGAAGCTTTCTTT

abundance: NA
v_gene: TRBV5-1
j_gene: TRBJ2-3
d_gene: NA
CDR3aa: CASSFATGVGTDTQYF
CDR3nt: TGCGCCAGCAGCTTTGCGACGGGAGTGGGCACAGATACGCAGTATTTT

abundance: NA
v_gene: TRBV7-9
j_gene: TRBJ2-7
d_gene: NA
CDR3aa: CSSSFGTGQYF
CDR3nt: TGTTCCAGCAGCTTTGGTACGGGGCAGTACTTC

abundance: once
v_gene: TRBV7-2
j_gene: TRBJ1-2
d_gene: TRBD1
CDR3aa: CASSLAGTAPGYTF
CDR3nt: TGTGCCAGCAGCTTAGCCGGGACAGCTCCTGGCTACACCTTC

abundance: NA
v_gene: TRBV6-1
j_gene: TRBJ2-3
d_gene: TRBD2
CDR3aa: CASSASGGRDTQYF
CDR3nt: TGTGCCAGCAGCGCTAGCGGGGGGAGAGATACGCAGTATTTT

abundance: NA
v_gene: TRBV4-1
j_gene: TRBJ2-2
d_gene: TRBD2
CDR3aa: CASRETSGEPTGELFF
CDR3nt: TGCGCCAGCAGGGAGACTAGCGGGGAACCCACCGGGGAGCTGTTTTTT

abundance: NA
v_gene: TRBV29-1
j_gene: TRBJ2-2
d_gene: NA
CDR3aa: CSVDKGLTGELFF
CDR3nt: TGCAGCGTTGATAAGGGGCTTACCGGGGAGCTGTTTTTT

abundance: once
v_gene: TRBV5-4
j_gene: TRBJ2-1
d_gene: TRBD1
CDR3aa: CASSLDRGSYNEQFF
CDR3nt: TGTGCCAGCAGCTTGGACAGGGGATCCTACAATGAGCAGTTCTTC

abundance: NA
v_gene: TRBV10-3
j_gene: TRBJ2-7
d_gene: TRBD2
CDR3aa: CAISELGTSGSEQYF
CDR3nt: TGTGCCATCAGTGAATTAGGGACTAGCGGGAGCGAGCAGTACTTC

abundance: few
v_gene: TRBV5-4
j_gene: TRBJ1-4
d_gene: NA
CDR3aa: CASSLEQNRANEKLFF
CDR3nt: TGTGCCAGCAGCTTGGAGCAAAACAGGGCTAATGAAAAACTGTTTTTT

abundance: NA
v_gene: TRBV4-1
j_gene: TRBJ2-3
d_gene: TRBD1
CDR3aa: CASSQEDRVIDTQYF
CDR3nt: TGCGCCAGCAGCCAAGAAGACAGGGTGATAGATACGCAGTATTTT

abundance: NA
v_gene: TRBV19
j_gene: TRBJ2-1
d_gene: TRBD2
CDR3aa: CASSIGLAGEDSYNEQFF
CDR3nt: TGTGCCAGTAGTATCGGGCTAGCGGGAGAAGACTCCTACAATGAGCAGTTCTTC

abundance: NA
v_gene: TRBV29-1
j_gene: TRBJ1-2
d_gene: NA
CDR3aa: CSVEDRGAGGYTF
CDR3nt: TGCAGCGTTGAAGATCGGGGGGCGGGAGGCTACACCTTC